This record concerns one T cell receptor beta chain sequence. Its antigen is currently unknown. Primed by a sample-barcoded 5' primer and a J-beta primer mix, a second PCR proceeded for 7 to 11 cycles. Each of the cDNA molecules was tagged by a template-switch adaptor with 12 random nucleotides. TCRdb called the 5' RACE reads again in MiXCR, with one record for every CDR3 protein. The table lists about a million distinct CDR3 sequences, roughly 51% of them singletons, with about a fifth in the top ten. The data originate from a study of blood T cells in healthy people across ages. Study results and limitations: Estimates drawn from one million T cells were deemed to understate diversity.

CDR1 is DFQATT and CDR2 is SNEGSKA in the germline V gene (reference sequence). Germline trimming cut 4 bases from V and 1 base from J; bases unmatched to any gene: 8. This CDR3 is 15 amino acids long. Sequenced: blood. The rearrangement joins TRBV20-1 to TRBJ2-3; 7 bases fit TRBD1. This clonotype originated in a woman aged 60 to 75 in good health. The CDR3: CSATGSGGCTDTQYF. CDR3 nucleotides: TGCAGTGCTACCGGGTCAGGGGGTTGCACAGATACGCAGTATTTT.